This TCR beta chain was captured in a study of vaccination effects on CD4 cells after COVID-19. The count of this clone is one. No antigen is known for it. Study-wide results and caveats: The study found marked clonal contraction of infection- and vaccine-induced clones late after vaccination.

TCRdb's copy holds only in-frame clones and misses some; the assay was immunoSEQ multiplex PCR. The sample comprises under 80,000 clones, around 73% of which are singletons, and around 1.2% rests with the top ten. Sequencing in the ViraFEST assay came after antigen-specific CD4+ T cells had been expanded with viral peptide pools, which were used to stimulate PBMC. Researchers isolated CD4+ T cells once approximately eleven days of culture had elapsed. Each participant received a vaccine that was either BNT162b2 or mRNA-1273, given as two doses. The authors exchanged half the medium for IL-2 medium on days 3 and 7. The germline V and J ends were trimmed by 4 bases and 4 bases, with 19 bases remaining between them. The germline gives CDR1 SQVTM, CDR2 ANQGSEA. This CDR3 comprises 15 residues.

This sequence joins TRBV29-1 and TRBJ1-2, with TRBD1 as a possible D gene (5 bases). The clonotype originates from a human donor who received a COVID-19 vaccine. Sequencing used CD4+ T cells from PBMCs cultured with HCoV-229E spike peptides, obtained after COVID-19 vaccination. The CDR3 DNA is TGCAGCGTTGTGAGGGGCAGGGCGGGGAGCTATGGCTACACCTTC. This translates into CSVVRGRAGSYGYTF.